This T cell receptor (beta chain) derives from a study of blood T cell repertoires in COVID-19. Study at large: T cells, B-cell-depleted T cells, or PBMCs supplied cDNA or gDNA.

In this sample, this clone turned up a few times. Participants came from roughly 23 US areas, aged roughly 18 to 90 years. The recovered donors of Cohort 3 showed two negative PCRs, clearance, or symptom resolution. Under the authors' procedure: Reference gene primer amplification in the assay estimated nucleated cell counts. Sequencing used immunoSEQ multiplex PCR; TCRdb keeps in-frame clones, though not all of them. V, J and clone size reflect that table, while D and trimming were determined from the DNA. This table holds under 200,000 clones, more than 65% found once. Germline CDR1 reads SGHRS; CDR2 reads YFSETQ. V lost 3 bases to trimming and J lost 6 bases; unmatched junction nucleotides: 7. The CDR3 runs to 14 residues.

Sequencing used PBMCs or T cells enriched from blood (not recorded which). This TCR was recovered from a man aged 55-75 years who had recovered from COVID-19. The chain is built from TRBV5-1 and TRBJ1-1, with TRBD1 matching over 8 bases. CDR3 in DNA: TGCGCCAGCAGCTACGGACAGGGCGTGCCTGAAGCTTTCTTT. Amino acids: CASSYGQGVPEAFF.